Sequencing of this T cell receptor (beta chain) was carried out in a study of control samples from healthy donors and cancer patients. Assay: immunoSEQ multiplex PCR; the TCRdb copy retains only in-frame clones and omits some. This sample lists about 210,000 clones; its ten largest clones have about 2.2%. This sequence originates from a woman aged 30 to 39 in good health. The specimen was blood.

The CDR3 here is CASSSAYLTDTQYF. CDR3 in DNA: TGCGCCAGCAGCTCCGCATACCTCACAGATACGCAGTATTTT. The chain employs TRBV5-1 and TRBJ2-3; D not resolved. The length of the CDR3 is 14 residues. CDR1 is SGHRS and CDR2 is YFSETQ in the germline V gene. V lost 3 bases, J lost 2 bases, and 10 bases lay in between.